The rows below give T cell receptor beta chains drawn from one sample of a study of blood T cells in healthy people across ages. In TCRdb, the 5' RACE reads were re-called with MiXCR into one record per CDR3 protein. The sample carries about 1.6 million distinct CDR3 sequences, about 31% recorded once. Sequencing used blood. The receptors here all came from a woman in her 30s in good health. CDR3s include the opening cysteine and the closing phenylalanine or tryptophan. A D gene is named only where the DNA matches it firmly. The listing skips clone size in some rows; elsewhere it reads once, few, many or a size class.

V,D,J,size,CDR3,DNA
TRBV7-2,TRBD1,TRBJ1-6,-,CASSPFGQGQSPLHF,TGTGCCAGCAGCCCATTCGGACAGGGGCAATCACCCCTCCACTTT
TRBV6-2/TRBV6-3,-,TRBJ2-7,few,CASSRRGATYEQYF,TGTGCCAGCAGTCGAAGGGGGGCCACCTACGAGCAGTACTTC
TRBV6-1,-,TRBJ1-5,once,CASRTTSRWNQPQHF,TGTGCCAGCAGGACTACCAGTAGATGGAATCAGCCCCAGCATTTT
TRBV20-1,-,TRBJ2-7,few,CSAREPGVEYEQYF,TGCAGTGCTAGAGAGCCAGGGGTGGAATACGAGCAGTACTTC
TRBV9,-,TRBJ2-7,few,CASSTTGTGGNEQYF,TGTGCCAGCAGCACCACCGGGACCGGCGGCAACGAGCAGTACTTC
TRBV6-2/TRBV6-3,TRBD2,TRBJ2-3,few,CASSTLLGLAGVTDTQYF,TGTGCCAGCAGTACTCTCCTCGGACTAGCGGGGGTCACAGATACGCAGTATTTT
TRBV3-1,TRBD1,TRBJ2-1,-,CASSFPGTGINEQFF,TGTGCCAGCAGCTTTCCCGGGACAGGGATCAATGAGCAGTTCTTC
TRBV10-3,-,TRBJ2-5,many,CAISESVPNKETQYF,TGTGCCATCAGTGAGTCGGTTCCTAATAAAGAGACCCAGTACTTC
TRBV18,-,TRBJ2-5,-,CASSPSVGPRETQYF,TGTGCCAGCTCACCCTCGGTGGGGCCCCGAGAGACCCAGTACTTC
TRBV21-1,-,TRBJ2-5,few,CASTKVEAERQETQYF,TGTGCCAGCACCAAGGTTGAGGCAGAGAGACAAGAGACCCAGTACTTC
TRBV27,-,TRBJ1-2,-,CASGGPLGYTF,TGTGCCAGCGGGGGGCCTCTTGGCTACACCTTC
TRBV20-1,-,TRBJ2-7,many,CSARDRRPYSYEQYF,TGCAGTGCTAGAGATCGGCGCCCTTACTCCTACGAGCAGTACTTC
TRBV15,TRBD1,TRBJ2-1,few,CATSSATGTYNEQFF,TGTGCCACCAGCAGTGCGACAGGGACCTACAATGAGCAGTTCTTC
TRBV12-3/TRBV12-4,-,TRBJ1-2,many,CASRGLTGYTF,TGTGCCAGCAGAGGACTGACGGGCTACACCTTC
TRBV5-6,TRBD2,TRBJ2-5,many,CASSLRLSSGGEETQYF,TGTGCCAGCAGCTTGAGGTTGTCTAGCGGGGGTGAAGAGACCCAGTACTTC
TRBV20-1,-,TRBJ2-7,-,CTAEGPYNEQYF,TGCACCGCGGAGGGCCCCTACAATGAGCAGTACTTC
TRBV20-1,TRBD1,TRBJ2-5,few,CSASTGDSKYQGETQYF,TGCAGTGCTAGTACAGGGGACAGCAAATACCAGGGGGAGACCCAGTACTTC
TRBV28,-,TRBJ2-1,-,CASRDSLYNEQFF,TGTGCCAGCAGAGATAGTCTCTACAATGAGCAGTTCTTC
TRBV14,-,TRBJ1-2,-,CASSLGPKGGYTF,TGTGCCAGCAGCCTCGGACCCAAAGGGGGCTACACCTTC
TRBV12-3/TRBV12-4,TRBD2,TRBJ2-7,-,CASSSTSGPRLEQYF,TGTGCCAGCAGTTCAACTAGCGGCCCCCGATTGGAGCAGTACTTC
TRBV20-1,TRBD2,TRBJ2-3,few,CSAPGRGGVDTQYF,TGCAGTGCCCCGGGGCGGGGGGGTGTAGATACGCAGTATTTT
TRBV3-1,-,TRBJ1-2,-,CASSHNRDTNGYTF,TGTGCCAGCAGCCATAACAGGGATACGAATGGCTACACCTTC
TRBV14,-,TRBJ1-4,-,CASSQAGDMRWEKLFF,TGTGCCAGCAGCCAAGCGGGGGACATGAGATGGGAAAAACTGTTTTTT
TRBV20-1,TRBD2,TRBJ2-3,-,CSASLAGPETQYF,TGCAGTGCTAGCCTAGCGGGCCCAGAGACGCAGTATTTT
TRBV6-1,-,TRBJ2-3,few,CASSEAHRDRQYF,TGTGCCAGCAGTGAAGCGCACAGGGATAGGCAGTATTTT
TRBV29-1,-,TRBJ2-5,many,CSARGASIQETQYF,TGCAGCGCCCGGGGGGCGAGTATCCAAGAGACCCAGTACTTC
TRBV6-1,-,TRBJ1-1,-,CASDRATEAFF,TGTGCCAGCGACAGAGCCACTGAAGCTTTCTTT
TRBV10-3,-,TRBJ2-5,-,CAIGDRVGETQYF,TGTGCCATCGGCGACCGTGTGGGAGAGACCCAGTACTTC
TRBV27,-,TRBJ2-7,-,CASSLYGPTNYEQYF,TGTGCCAGCAGTTTATACGGACCAACGAACTACGAGCAGTACTTC
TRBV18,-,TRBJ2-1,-,CASSLTRSSSYNEQFF,TGTGCCAGCTCACTCACCCGGAGTAGCTCCTACAATGAGCAGTTCTTC
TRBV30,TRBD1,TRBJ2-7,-,CAWKWTGYEQYF,TGTGCCTGGAAATGGACAGGTTACGAGCAGTACTTC
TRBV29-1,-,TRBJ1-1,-,CSVQPRGGLTEAFF,TGCAGCGTTCAGCCCAGGGGAGGTTTAACTGAAGCTTTCTTT
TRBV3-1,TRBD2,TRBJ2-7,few,CASSPRTSGEQYF,TGTGCCAGCAGCCCCCGGACTAGCGGTGAGCAGTACTTC
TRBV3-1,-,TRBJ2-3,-,CASSPDTGDTQYF,TGTGCCAGCAGCCCCGACACTGGGGATACGCAGTATTTT
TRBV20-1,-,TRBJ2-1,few,CSASKAGANYNEQFF,TGCAGTGCTAGTAAAGCAGGGGCTAATTACAATGAGCAGTTCTTC